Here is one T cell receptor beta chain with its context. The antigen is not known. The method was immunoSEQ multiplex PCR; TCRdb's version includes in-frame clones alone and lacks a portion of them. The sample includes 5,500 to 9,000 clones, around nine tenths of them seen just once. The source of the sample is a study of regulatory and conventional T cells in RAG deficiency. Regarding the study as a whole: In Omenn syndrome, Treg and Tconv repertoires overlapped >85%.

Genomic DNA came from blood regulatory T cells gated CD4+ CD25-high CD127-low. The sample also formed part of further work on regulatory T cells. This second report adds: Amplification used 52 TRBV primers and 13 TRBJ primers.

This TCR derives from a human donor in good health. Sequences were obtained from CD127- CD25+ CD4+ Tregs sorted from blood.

Here the CDR3 reads CASTWTATNYGYTF. As DNA, the CDR3 is TGTGCCAGCACCTGGACAGCCACTAACTATGGCTACACCTTC. The chain employs TRBV6-1 and TRBJ1-2; possibly TRBD1 for D (6 bases). Deletions cut 7 bases from V and 0 bases from J, with 12 bases between. Germline values: CDR1 MNHNS, CDR2 SASEGT. The length of the CDR3 is 14 residues.